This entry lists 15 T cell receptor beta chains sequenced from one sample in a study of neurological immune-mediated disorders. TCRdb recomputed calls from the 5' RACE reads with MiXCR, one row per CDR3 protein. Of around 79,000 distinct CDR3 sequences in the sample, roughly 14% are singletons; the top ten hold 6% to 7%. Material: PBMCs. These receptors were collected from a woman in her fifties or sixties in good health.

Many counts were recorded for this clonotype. The CDR3 DNA is TGTGCCAGCAGTTTATCAGGGGGGCTGGGCACTGAAGCTTTCTTT. Translating it yields CASSLSGGLGTEAFF. V gene TRBV28 combines with J gene TRBJ1-1, with 7 bases aligning to TRBD1. V gave up 1 base and J gave up 4 bases; unmatched junction bases: 6. CDR1 is MDHEN and CDR2 is SYDVKM in the germline V gene. The CDR3 extends over 15 amino acids.

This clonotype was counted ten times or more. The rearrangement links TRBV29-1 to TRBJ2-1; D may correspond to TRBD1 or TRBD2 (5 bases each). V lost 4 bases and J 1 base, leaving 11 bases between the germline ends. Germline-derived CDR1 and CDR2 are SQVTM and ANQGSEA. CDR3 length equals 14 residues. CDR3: CSVARGRSYNEQFF. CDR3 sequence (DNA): TGCAGCGTTGCCCGGGGACGGTCCTACAATGAGCAGTTCTTC.

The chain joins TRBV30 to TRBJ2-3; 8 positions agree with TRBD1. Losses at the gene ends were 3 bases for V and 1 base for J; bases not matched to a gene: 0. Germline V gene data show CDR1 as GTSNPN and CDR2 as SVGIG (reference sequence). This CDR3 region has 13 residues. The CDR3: CAWRDRGTDTQYF. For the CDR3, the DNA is TGTGCCTGGAGGGACAGGGGCACAGATACGCAGTATTTT.

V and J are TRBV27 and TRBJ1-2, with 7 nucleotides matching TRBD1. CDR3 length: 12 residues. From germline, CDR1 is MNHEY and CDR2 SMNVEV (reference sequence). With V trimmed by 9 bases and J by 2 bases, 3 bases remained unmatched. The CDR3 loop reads CARDRANYGYTF. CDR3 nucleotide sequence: TGTGCCAGAGACAGGGCCAACTATGGCTACACCTTC.

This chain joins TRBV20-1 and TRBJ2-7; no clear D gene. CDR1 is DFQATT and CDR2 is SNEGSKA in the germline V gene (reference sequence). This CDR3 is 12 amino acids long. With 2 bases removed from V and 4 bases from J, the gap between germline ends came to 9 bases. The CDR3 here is CSARSRFYEQYF. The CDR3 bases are TGCAGTGCTAGAAGCAGATTTTACGAGCAGTACTTC.

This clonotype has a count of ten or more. CDR3 DNA sequence: TGCAGCGCGCGGGACACCTACGAGCAGTACTTC. Translation: CSARDTYEQYF. The chain recombines TRBV29-1 with TRBJ2-7; D tentatively fits TRBD1 or TRBD2 (6 bases each). This CDR3 region has 11 residues. Germline CDR1 is SQVTM and CDR2 is ANQGSEA. Trimming took off 7 bases at V and 2 bases at J, with 9 bases between the two ends.

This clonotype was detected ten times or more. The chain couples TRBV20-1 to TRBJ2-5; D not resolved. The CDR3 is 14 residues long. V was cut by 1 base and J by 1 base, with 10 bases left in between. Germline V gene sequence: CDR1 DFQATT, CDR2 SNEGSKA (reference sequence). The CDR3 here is CSARVRLSQETQYF. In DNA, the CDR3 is TGCAGTGCTAGAGTGCGGCTATCCCAAGAGACCCAGTACTTC.

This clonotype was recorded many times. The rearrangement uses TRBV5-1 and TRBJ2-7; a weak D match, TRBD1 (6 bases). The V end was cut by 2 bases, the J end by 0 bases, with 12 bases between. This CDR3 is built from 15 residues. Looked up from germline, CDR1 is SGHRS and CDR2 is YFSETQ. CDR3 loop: CASSLGQTSSYEQYF. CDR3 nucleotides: TGCGCCAGCAGCTTAGGACAGACGAGCTCCTACGAGCAGTACTTC.

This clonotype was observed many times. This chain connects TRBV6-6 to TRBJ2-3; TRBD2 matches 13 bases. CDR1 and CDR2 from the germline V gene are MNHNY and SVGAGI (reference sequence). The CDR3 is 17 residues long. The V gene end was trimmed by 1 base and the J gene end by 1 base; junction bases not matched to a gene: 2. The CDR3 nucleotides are TGTGCCAGCAGTTACTTCGGGACTAGCGGGGGCACAGATACGCAGTATTTT. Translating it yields CASSYFGTSGGTDTQYF.

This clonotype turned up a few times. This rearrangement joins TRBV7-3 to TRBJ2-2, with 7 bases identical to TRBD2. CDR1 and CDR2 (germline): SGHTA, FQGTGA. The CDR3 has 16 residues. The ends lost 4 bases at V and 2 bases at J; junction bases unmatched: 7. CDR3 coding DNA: TGTGCCAGCAGCTCATCAACTAGCGCCAACACCGGGGAGCTGTTTTTT. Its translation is CASSSSTSANTGELFF.

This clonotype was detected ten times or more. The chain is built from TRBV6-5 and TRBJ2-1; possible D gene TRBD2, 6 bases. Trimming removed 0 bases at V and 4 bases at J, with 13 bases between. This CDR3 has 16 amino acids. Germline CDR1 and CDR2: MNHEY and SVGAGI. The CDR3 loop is CASSYSVDGGYNEQFF. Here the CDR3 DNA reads TGTGCCAGCAGTTACTCGGTTGACGGAGGGTACAATGAGCAGTTCTTC.

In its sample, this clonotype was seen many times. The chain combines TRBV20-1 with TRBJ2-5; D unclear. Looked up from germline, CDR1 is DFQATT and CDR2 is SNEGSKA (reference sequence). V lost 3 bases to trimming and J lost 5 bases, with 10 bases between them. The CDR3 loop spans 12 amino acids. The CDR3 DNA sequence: TGCAGTGCTAGTGTTGTTGGCGAGACCCAGTACTTC. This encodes CSASVVGETQYF.

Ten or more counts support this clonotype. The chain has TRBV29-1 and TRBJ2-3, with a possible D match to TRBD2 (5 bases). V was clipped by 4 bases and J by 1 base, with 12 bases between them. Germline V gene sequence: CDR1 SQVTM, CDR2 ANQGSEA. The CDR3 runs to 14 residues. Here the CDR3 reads CSVGVLRGTDTQYF. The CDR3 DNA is TGCAGCGTTGGGGTTTTGAGGGGCACAGATACGCAGTATTTT.

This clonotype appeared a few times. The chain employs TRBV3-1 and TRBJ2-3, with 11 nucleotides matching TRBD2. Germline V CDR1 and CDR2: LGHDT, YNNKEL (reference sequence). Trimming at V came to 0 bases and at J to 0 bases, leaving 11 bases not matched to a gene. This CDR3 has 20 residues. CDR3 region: CASSQEGRLAGPQSTDTQYF. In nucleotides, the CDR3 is TGTGCCAGCAGCCAAGAAGGGCGACTAGCGGGACCCCAAAGCACAGATACGCAGTATTTT.

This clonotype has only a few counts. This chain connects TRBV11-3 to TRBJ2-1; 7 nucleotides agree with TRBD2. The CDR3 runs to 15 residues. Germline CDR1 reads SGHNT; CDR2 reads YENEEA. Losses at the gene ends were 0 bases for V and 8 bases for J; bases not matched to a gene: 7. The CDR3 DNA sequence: TGTGCCAGCAGCTTAGATGGGGTTCGGGGGGATGAGCAGTTCTTC. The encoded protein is CASSLDGVRGDEQFF.